This is a list of T cell receptor beta chains from one sample in a study of cytomegalovirus exposure and HLA in healthy donors. Measured with immunoSEQ multiplex PCR; TCRdb has only the in-frame clones, and not every one. This sample's clone table lists about 33,000 clones. Sequencing input: PBMCs. These TCRs come from a man between 35 and 55 years old in good health and CMV-seronegative. CDR3s include the opening cysteine and the closing phenylalanine or tryptophan. A D gene is named only where the DNA matches it firmly.

j_call,d_call,v_call,cdr3_aa,cdr3_nt
TRBJ2-7,TRBD2,TRBV5-1,CASSLGSGRYEQYF,TGCGCCAGCAGCCTTGGCAGCGGGAGGTACGAGCAGTACTTC
TRBJ1-3,.,TRBV9,CASSPRAGFGNTIYF,TGTGCCAGCAGCCCCCGTGCGGGGTTCGGAAACACCATATATTTT
TRBJ2-7,TRBD2,TRBV13,CASSSGLASVGAYEQYF,TGTGCCAGCAGCTCTGGACTAGCGTCAGTTGGAGCCTACGAGCAGTACTTC
TRBJ2-3,TRBD2,TRBV11-3,CASSQGLETDTQYF,TGTGCCAGCAGCCAAGGACTAGAGACAGATACGCAGTATTTT
TRBJ2-7,TRBD1,TRBV5-6,CASSSLGQGYEQYF,TGTGCCAGCAGCTCCCTAGGACAGGGCTACGAGCAGTACTTC
TRBJ2-7,.,TRBV2,CASSIGVYEQYF,TGTGCCAGCAGTATCGGGGTATACGAGCAGTACTTC
TRBJ1-2,TRBD1,TRBV4-3,CASSRTGQGNYGYTF,TGCGCCAGCAGCCGAACGGGACAGGGGAACTATGGCTACACCTTC
TRBJ1-1,TRBD1,TRBV29-1,CSVAGGGGTEAFF,TGCAGCGTTGCAGGGGGTGGAGGGACTGAAGCTTTCTTT
TRBJ1-5,.,TRBV5-3,CARHKITNSNQPQHF,TGTGCCAGACACAAGATCACTAATAGCAATCAGCCCCAGCATTTT
TRBJ2-7,.,TRBV5-5,CASRFDQARYEQYF,TGTGCCAGCAGATTCGACCAGGCCCGATACGAGCAGTACTTC
TRBJ2-7,.,TRBV5-1,CASSLRGARYEQYF,TGCGCCAGCAGCTTGCGGGGGGCGCGGTACGAGCAGTACTTC
TRBJ1-2,.,TRBV18,CASSPLLSQGTNYGYTF,TGTGCCAGCTCACCACTCCTTTCGCAGGGGACTAACTATGGCTACACCTTC
TRBJ1-4,TRBD1,TRBV28,CASRDRSSEKLFF,TGTGCCAGCAGGGACAGGTCGAGCGAAAAACTGTTTTTT
TRBJ2-5,.,TRBV12-5,CASGQEGVRETQYF,TGTGCTAGTGGTCAGGAAGGGGTTCGGGAGACCCAGTACTTC
TRBJ2-7,.,TRBV19,CASSDIYEQYF,TGTGCCAGTAGCGACATCTACGAGCAGTACTTC
TRBJ1-2,.,TRBV5-4,CASSAPVDYGYTF,TGTGCCAGCAGCGCCCCAGTGGACTATGGCTACACCTTC
TRBJ2-7,TRBD1,TRBV7-9,CATRMGQHPYEQYF,TGTGCCACCCGAATGGGACAGCACCCCTACGAGCAGTACTTC
TRBJ2-1,TRBD2,TRBV19,CASSFRLAGRSYNEQFF,TGTGCCAGTAGTTTTCGACTAGCGGGAAGGTCCTACAATGAGCAGTTCTTC
TRBJ2-2,TRBD2,TRBV6-4,CASSEKAGGTGELFF,TGTGCCAGCAGTGAAAAAGCGGGAGGCACCGGGGAGCTGTTTTTT
TRBJ2-1,TRBD2,TRBV15,CATSRDIFFTGTSGYNEQFF,TGTGCCACCAGCAGAGATATCTTCTTTACCGGGACTAGCGGGTACAATGAGCAGTTCTTC
TRBJ2-3,TRBD2,TRBV28,CASPASGGTDTQYF,TGTGCCAGCCCCGCTAGCGGGGGCACAGATACGCAGTATTTT
TRBJ2-7,.,TRBV10-2,CASRDTGVLDEQYF,TGCGCCAGCAGGGACACGGGCGTCCTCGACGAGCAGTACTTC
TRBJ1-2,TRBD1,TRBV19,CASSKGQPANYGYTF,TGTGCCAGTAGTAAGGGACAGCCAGCTAACTATGGCTACACCTTC
TRBJ2-7,.,TRBV18,CASSPPGFEQYF,TGTGCCAGCTCACCACCTGGCTTCGAGCAGTACTTC
TRBJ2-1,TRBD2,TRBV9,CASSSRAGGGDNEQFF,TGTGCCAGCAGCTCCCGAGCGGGAGGGGGGGACAATGAGCAGTTCTTC
TRBJ2-7,TRBD2,TRBV19,CASSIGMAGDYEQYF,TGTGCCAGTAGTATAGGGATGGCGGGAGACTACGAGCAGTACTTC
TRBJ1-3,.,TRBV6-5,CASSFRAKGNTIYF,TGTGCCAGCAGTTTCAGGGCAAAGGGAAACACCATATATTTT
TRBJ2-3,TRBD2,TRBV5-1,CASSFGLAGVDTQYF,TGCGCCAGCAGTTTCGGACTAGCGGGAGTAGATACGCAGTATTTT
TRBJ1-1,TRBD1,TRBV9,CASSVGDRENTEAFF,TGTGCCAGCAGCGTAGGCGACAGGGAGAACACTGAAGCTTTCTTT
TRBJ1-2,TRBD1,TRBV15,CATSRTQGAANYGYTF,TGTGCCACCAGCAGGACACAGGGGGCGGCAAACTATGGCTACACCTTC
TRBJ1-5,TRBD1,TRBV7-2,CASSLPGQALPQHF,TGTGCCAGCAGCTTACCTGGACAGGCCCTGCCCCAGCATTTT
TRBJ1-2,TRBD1,TRBV5-1,CASSGDSEASTF,TGCGCCAGCAGCGGGGACAGCGAGGCGTCCACCTTC
TRBJ2-1,TRBD1,TRBV18,CASSLLTGGQGNEQFF,TGTGCCAGCTCACTCCTGACAGGGGGACAGGGCAATGAGCAGTTCTTC
TRBJ1-1,TRBD1,TRBV2,CASSGQGNTEAFF,TGTGCCAGCAGTGGACAGGGGAACACTGAAGCTTTCTTT
TRBJ2-2,.,TRBV7-2,CASSLSPGSNTGELFF,TGTGCCAGCAGCTTAAGCCCGGGGTCGAACACCGGGGAGCTGTTTTTT
TRBJ2-7,.,TRBV7-6,CASSLVTVSGEQYF,TGTGCCAGCAGCTTAGTTACCGTCTCGGGCGAGCAGTACTTC
TRBJ2-5,TRBD2,TRBV4-1,CASSQDSGTAETQYF,TGCGCCAGCAGCCAGGATAGCGGGACGGCGGAGACCCAGTACTTC
TRBJ2-5,TRBD1,TRBV27,CASSYTGGKETQYF,TGTGCCAGCAGTTATACAGGGGGCAAAGAGACCCAGTACTTC
TRBJ2-5,TRBD1,TRBV6-6,CASSTPGQGWVETQYF,TGTGCCAGCAGTACCCCGGGACAGGGTTGGGTGGAGACCCAGTACTTC
TRBJ1-4,.,TRBV25-1,CASSESGLVEKLFF,TGTGCCAGCAGTGAGTCCGGTTTGGTCGAAAAACTGTTTTTT